This T cell receptor beta chain was sequenced during a study of shared clonotypes between healthy human individuals. The repertoire was sequenced with immunoSEQ multiplex PCR; TCRdb's copy has only in-frame clones and lacks some. The repertoire holds 400,000 to 500,000 clones, less than 80% seen once, with less than 15% in the top ten. This CDR3 is 16 amino acids long. Germline V gene lookup returns CDR1 KGHSH and CDR2 LQKENI. The V end lost 3 bases, the J end lost 1 base, and 12 bases lay between the germline ends. The specimen sequenced was PBMCs. This sequence joins TRBV18 and TRBJ2-2; D uncertain. This receptor was taken from a woman in her forties in good health. Some clones in this sample may be carry-over from other donors' samples. The CDR3 protein is CASSPHAERNTGELFF. CDR3 coding DNA: TGTGCCAGCTCACCCCATGCGGAGCGGAACACCGGGGAGCTGTTTTTT.